What follows describes a single TCR beta chain. Its antigen is unidentified. A read error may produce the germline difference seen at one junction end. The data are from a study of shared clonotypes between healthy human individuals. Study-level results: In general, naive subsets displayed greater estimated richness than memory subsets did.

TCRdb keeps only in-frame clones here, not all; method: immunoSEQ multiplex PCR. The sample carries 550,000 to 850,000 clones, about 74% recorded once. CDR1 is SGHTA, CDR2 FQGTGA, per germline. This CDR3 spans 10 amino acids. Input material: memory CD4+ T cells sorted from blood. Noted subset: CD45RA-negative fraction. The V call is TRBV7-3, the J call TRBJ1-2, with a possible D match to TRBD1 (6 bases). This receptor was obtained from a woman aged 25-40 years in good health. In nucleotides, the CDR3 is TGTGCCAGCAGCTTACAGGGGTTAGCCTTC. Translated: CASSLQGLAF.